The 28 T cell receptor beta chains below come from one sample, sequenced in a study of T cell responses to AZD1222 COVID-19 vaccine (TCRdb year 2021). The time point label for this specimen denotes: baseline before first vaccination. Library prep was done by the immunoSEQ multiplex PCR assay. TCRdb limited this immuneACCESS table to in-frame rearrangements with V and J called. A share of clones is missing; checked studies link under half to unresolved V genes, and the rest is unexplained. The sample table records about 130,000 clones; around 90% of these occur just once. The ten largest clones add up to about 5.4% of the sample. The sample here was peripheral blood, taken on day 0 of AZD1222 vaccination. The receptor source for this set is an adult in good health.

The V gene is TRBV5-4, the J gene TRBJ2-2; weak D call: TRBD1 (6 bases). Between the trimmed V and J ends, which lost 0 bases and 1 base, there was a span of 7 bases. The length of the CDR3 is 15 residues. The germline V gene encodes CDR1 SGHNT and CDR2 YYREEE (reference sequence). The chain's CDR3 is CASSLVGGNTGELFF. CDR3 in DNA: TGTGCCAGCAGCTTGGTAGGGGGGAACACCGGGGAGCTGTTTTTT.

The chain carries TRBV11-2 and TRBJ1-4; D is unclear. V dropped 4 bases and J dropped 8 bases, with 5 bases sitting between them. Germline V gene data show CDR1 as SGHAT and CDR2 as FQNNGV. The CDR3 is made up of 11 amino acids. This chain's CDR3 is CASSSGEKLFF. CDR3 nucleotides: TGTGCCAGCAGCTCCGGAGAAAAACTGTTTTTT.

This clone was seen a handful of times. The chain joins TRBV3-1 (or the pseudogene TRBV3-2) to TRBJ1-2; weak D call: TRBD1 (6 bases). The CDR3 runs to 13 residues. The germline CDR1 and CDR2 sequences are LGHDT and YNNKEL (reference sequence). V lost 4 bases to trimming and J lost 6 bases, with 12 bases between them. CDR3 residues: CASSRDRHDGYTF. The CDR3, as DNA: TGTGCCAGCAGCCGAGACAGGCATGATGGCTACACCTTC.

This clone was seen a few times. The chain recombines TRBV2 with TRBJ1-4; 11 nucleotides match TRBD1. The length of the CDR3 is 16 residues. J gave up 6 bases and V 2 bases, and 5 bases lay outside the gene matches. Looked up from germline, CDR1 is SNHLY and CDR2 is FYNNEI. In DNA form, the CDR3 reads TGTGCCAGCAGTGAACGGCGGACAGGGGGCGATGAAAAACTGTTTTTT. Translating gives CASSERRTGGDEKLFF.

The chain employs TRBV12-3 or TRBV12-4 and TRBJ1-1; D call uncertain. This CDR3 contains 13 residues. The V end lost 6 bases, the J end lost 0 bases, and 8 bases lay between the germline ends. The CDR3 bases are TGTGCCAGCAGACAGAGGATGAACACTGAAGCTTTCTTT. It is translated as CASRQRMNTEAFF.

This chain uses TRBV4-1 with TRBJ2-3, with TRBD1 matching 9 bases. This CDR3 spans 15 amino acids. J was trimmed by 2 bases and V by 4 bases; bases with no gene match: 4. In germline, CDR1 is MGHRA, CDR2 YSYEKL. CDR3 DNA sequence: TGCGCCAGCAGCCCCACAGGGGGCTCCACAGATACGCAGTATTTT. Encoded protein: CASSPTGGSTDTQYF.

V and J are TRBV6-5 and TRBJ1-1; TRBD1 matches 7 bases. Germline trimming cut 10 bases from V and 5 bases from J; bases unmatched to any gene: 10. CDR1 is MNHEY, CDR2 SVGAGI, per germline. The CDR3 consists of 13 residues. CDR3 protein: CAISGGSRTEAFF. CDR3 coding DNA: TGTGCCATATCAGGGGGGAGTCGGACTGAAGCTTTCTTT.

This clone is a singleton in its sample. The chain recombines TRBV7-8 with TRBJ1-5; D perhaps matches TRBD1 (5 bases). The germline V gene has CDR1 SGHVS and CDR2 FQNEAQ. V lost 1 base and J lost 0, with 10 bases in between. CDR3 size: 16 residues. CDR3 sequence: CASSLGGAGSNQPQHF. The CDR3 DNA reads TGTGCCAGCAGCTTAGGAGGGGCGGGTAGCAATCAGCCCCAGCATTTT.

The chain combines TRBV7-9 with TRBJ1-2, with 7 positions matching TRBD1. Germline assignment: CDR1 SEHNR and CDR2 FQNEAQ (reference sequence). The CDR3 contains 14 residues. Trimming took 0 bases from V and 4 from J; bases not matched to a gene: 2. The CDR3, as DNA: TGTGCCAGCAGCTTAGCGAACAGGGGCTATGGCTACACCTTC. Translating it yields CASSLANRGYGYTF.

Concerning this clone itself: Additional DNA sequences in this sample encode the identical CDR3. This sequence joins TRBV7-2 and TRBJ1-5; D is unresolved. With 1 base removed from V and 5 bases from J, the gap between germline ends came to 9 bases. This CDR3 comprises 14 residues. The germline CDR1 and CDR2 sequences are SGHTA and FQGNSA. Here the CDR3 DNA reads TGTGCCAGCAGCTTAGGACCTGGGGATCAGCCCCAGCATTTT. Translating gives CASSLGPGDQPQHF.

This chain connects TRBV5-6 to TRBJ2-5; 7 nucleotides align to TRBD2. Germline V gene data show CDR1 as SGHDT and CDR2 as YYEEEE. This CDR3 has 14 amino acids. The trim removed 1 base at V and 3 bases at J, leaving 3 bases unmatched. The DNA for the CDR3 is TGTGCCAGCAGCTTGAGCCTAGCGGAAGAGACCCAGTACTTC. Translated: CASSLSLAEETQYF.

This rearrangement joins TRBV30 to TRBJ2-1, with 9 bases aligning to TRBD2. V trimming: 0 bases; J trimming: 0 bases; junction bases outside the gene matches: 9. This CDR3 has 18 residues. Germline lookup yields CDR1 GTSNPN and CDR2 SVGIG (reference sequence). Here the CDR3 DNA reads TGTGCCTGGAGTGTATTATGGGCGGGGGGGGTCTCCTACAATGAGCAGTTCTTC. This codes for CAWSVLWAGGVSYNEQFF.

This chain links TRBV2 with TRBJ2-3; D is uncertain. The CDR3 length is 14 residues. Deletions cut 1 base from V and 5 bases from J, with 10 bases between. In germline, CDR1 is SNHLY, CDR2 FYNNEI. The CDR3: CASSEGQVGDTQYF. CDR3 coding DNA: TGTGCCAGCAGTGAAGGGCAGGTCGGAGATACGCAGTATTTT.

This chain connects TRBV19 to TRBJ1-2; D unresolved. The length of the CDR3 is 15 residues. Per the germline V gene, CDR1 is LNHDA and CDR2 is SQIVND (reference sequence). Deletions cut 5 bases from V and 2 bases from J, with 15 bases between. The CDR3 reads CASSSSGFSNYGYTF. In nucleotides, the CDR3 is TGTGCCAGTAGTTCTTCCGGATTTTCAAACTATGGCTACACCTTC. Full variable domain (remainder filled in from reference TRBV19 and TRBJ1-2): DGGITQSPKYLFRKEGQNVTLSCEQNLNHDAMYWYRQDPGQGLRLIYYSQIVNDFQKGDIAEGYSVSREKKESFPLTVTSAQKNPTAFYLCASSSSGFSNYGYTFGSGTRLTVV.

Turning to this clone: An end of the junction differs from the germline gene, which may be a read error. The rearrangement joins TRBV5-8 to TRBJ2-5, with 8 bases matching TRBD2. Germline assignment: CDR1 SGHTS and CDR2 YDEGEE. This CDR3 has 15 residues. The CDR3 here is CASSTWDPLAGRLDF. The CDR3, as DNA: TGTGCCAGCAGCACTTGGGATCCTTTAGCGGGGCGCCTAGACTTC.

The CDR3 region has the DNA TGTGCCAGCAGCCCTGACATTTTTTATGGCTACACCTTC. It encodes CASSPDIFYGYTF. The V gene is TRBV3-1 (or the pseudogene TRBV3-2), the J gene TRBJ1-2; D is ambiguous. CDR1 and CDR2 (germline): LGHDT, YNNKEL (reference sequence). Trimming took off 4 bases at V and 5 bases at J, with 11 bases between the two ends. The CDR3 is made up of 13 amino acids.

The chain recombines TRBV4-2 with TRBJ2-7, with TRBD2 matching over 11 bases. Germline lookup yields CDR1 LGHNA and CDR2 YNFKEQ. This CDR3 comprises 14 residues. The V segment lost 4 bases and the J segment 5 bases; nucleotides outside the gene matches: 4. The DNA for the CDR3 is TGTGCCAGCAGCCCTAGCGGGGGGCTAAACGAGCAGTACTTC. It yields the protein CASSPSGGLNEQYF.

The chain employs TRBV4-1 and TRBJ1-2; weak D call: TRBD1 (6 bases). V dropped 2 bases and J dropped 4 bases, with 17 bases sitting between them. Germline loops: CDR1 MGHRA, CDR2 YSYEKL. The length of the CDR3 is 16 residues. The CDR3 DNA reads as TGCGCCAGCAGCCAAAAGAATGAGGGGGAGGGCTATGGCTACACCTTC. Its protein is CASSQKNEGEGYGYTF.

CDR3 DNA sequence: TGTGCCAGCAGTTTGCGTTCTCTAGCGGGGTACAATGAGCAGTTCTTC. This gives the protein CASSLRSLAGYNEQFF. The gene calls are TRBV27 and TRBJ2-1; 9 positions agree with TRBD2. V lost 3 bases to trimming and J lost 4 bases; unmatched junction nucleotides: 7. The CDR3 is made up of 16 amino acids. CDR1 MNHEY and CDR2 SMNVEV come from the germline V gene (reference sequence).

V and J are TRBV11-3 and TRBJ2-3; maybe TRBD1 (5 bases). Germline lookup yields CDR1 SGHNT and CDR2 YENEEA. Trimming took 1 base from V and 4 from J, leaving 9 bases between them. CDR3 length equals 14 residues. The CDR3 region is CASSLGGVADTQYF. CDR3 DNA sequence: TGTGCCAGCAGCTTAGGGGGCGTAGCAGATACGCAGTATTTT.

The J gene is TRBJ2-5, the V gene TRBV5-5; no reliable D call. The length of the CDR3 is 14 residues. V shed 2 bases and J shed 3 bases, with 11 bases lying between them. Germline CDR1 is SGHKS and CDR2 is YYEKEE (reference sequence). This chain's CDR3 is CASSFVGVKETQYF. The CDR3 region has the DNA TGTGCCAGCAGCTTTGTAGGTGTTAAAGAGACCCAGTACTTC. Variable domain in full (rest from reference TRBV5-5 and TRBJ2-5): DAGVTQSPTHLIKTRGQQVTLRCSPISGHKSVSWYQQVLGQGPQFIFQYYEKEERGRGNFPDRFSARQFPNYSSELNVNALLLGDSALYLCASSFVGVKETQYFGPGTRLLVL.

J is TRBJ2-2 and V is TRBV7-9, with D perhaps TRBD1 or TRBD2 (5 bases each). The CDR3 length is 16 residues. Trimming removed 4 bases at V and 5 bases at J, with 17 bases between. In germline, CDR1 is SEHNR, CDR2 FQNEAQ (reference sequence). CDR3 sequence reads: CASSSPPGPETGELFF. CDR3 DNA sequence: TGTGCCAGCAGCTCGCCCCCGGGACCAGAAACCGGGGAGCTGTTTTTT.

This clone came up a few times. This chain connects TRBV4-3 to TRBJ1-3, with unresolved D. V was clipped by 1 base and J by 0 bases, with 10 bases between them. Looked up from germline, CDR1 is LGHNA and CDR2 is YSLEER. The CDR3 is 16 amino acids. CDR3 sequence: CASSQGVLDSGNTIYF. Here the CDR3 DNA reads TGCGCCAGCAGCCAAGGGGTACTGGACTCTGGAAACACCATATATTTT.

This chain joins TRBV6-5 and TRBJ2-2; no firm D call. The CDR3 spans 13 residues. V lost 4 bases to trimming and J lost 7 bases, with 10 bases between them. The germline gives CDR1 MNHEY, CDR2 SVGAGI. CDR3 sequence (DNA): TGTGCCAGCAGTTTCTCCTATGGCGGGGAGCTGTTTTTT. It yields the protein CASSFSYGGELFF.

This CDR3 is CAWTPGARSPLHF. The DNA for the CDR3 is TGTGCCTGGACCCCAGGGGCGCGGTCACCCCTCCACTTT. This chain joins TRBV30 and TRBJ1-6, with D perhaps TRBD1 (6 bases). Deletions cut 4 bases from V and 10 bases from J, with 14 bases between. CDR3 size: 13 residues. Germline CDR1 GTSNPN, CDR2 SVGIG (reference sequence).

The gene calls are TRBV7-2 and TRBJ1-1; possibly TRBD1 for D (5 bases). The CDR3 loop spans 16 amino acids. The germline V gene has CDR1 SGHTA and CDR2 FQGNSA. The V and J ends lost 3 bases and 1 base respectively, with 15 bases between them. This CDR3 is CASSFHFGGGNTEAFF. The CDR3 nucleotides read TGTGCCAGCAGCTTCCACTTTGGGGGGGGGAACACTGAAGCTTTCTTT.

In regard to this clone: The same CDR3 also results from other DNA sequences found in this sample. The chain couples TRBV7-9 to TRBJ2-7; unclear D gene. Germline V gene data show CDR1 as SEHNR and CDR2 as FQNEAQ (reference sequence). The germline V and J ends were trimmed by 2 bases and 4 bases, with 6 bases remaining between them. The CDR3 covers 12 residues. CDR3 residues: CASSLSSYEQYF. CDR3 nucleotides: TGTGCCAGCAGCTTAAGTTCGTACGAGCAGTACTTC.

The chain employs TRBV5-1 and TRBJ2-1, with D hard to call. Germline CDR1 reads SGHRS; CDR2 reads YFSETQ. The CDR3 contains 13 residues. Deletions cut 2 bases from V and 4 bases from J, with 7 bases between. The CDR3 DNA reads as TGCGCCAGCAGCTTACCCGGATACAATGAGCAGTTCTTC. Residues: CASSLPGYNEQFF.